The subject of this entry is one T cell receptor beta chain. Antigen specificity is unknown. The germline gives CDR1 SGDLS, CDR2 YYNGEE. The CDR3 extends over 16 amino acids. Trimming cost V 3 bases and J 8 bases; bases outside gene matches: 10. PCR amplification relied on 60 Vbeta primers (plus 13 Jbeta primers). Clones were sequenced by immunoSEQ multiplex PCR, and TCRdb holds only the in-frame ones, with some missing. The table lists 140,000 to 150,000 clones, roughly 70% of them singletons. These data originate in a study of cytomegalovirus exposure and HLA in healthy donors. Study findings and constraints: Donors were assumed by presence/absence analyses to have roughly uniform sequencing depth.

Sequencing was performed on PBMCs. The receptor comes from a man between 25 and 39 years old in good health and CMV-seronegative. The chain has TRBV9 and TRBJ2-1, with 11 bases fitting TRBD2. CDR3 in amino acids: CASSGVGTSGGDEQFF. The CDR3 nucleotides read TGTGCCAGCAGCGGAGTAGGGACTAGCGGTGGCGATGAGCAGTTCTTC.